The source of this T cell receptor beta chain is a study of OX40 agonist ivuxolimab in advanced cancers. On the study more broadly: Melanoma, hepatocellular carcinoma, head and neck or renal cell cancer occurred in dose-escalation patients. Findings and limits, study-wide: The study found among the lowest clonal expansion in partial responders at 0.1-3.0 mg/kg. Researchers report that CD8+ T cells had, on average, more expanded clones than CD4+.

Exclusion of a patient followed from autoimmune disease history or systemic immunosuppression. Profiled with immunoSEQ multiplex PCR; TCRdb holds only in-frame clones, not every one. Of some 50,000 clones in the sample, roughly 77% are singletons; the top ten hold approximately 0.62%. This clone was counted once. Its antigen is as yet unknown. V was cut by 3 bases and J by 2 bases, with 19 bases left in between. Germline loops: CDR1 WSHSY, CDR2 SAAADI. This CDR3 has 17 residues. The rearrangement joins TRBV10-2 to TRBJ1-2; D unclear. Sequenced material: CD4+ or CD8+ T cells sorted from blood, taken in a trial of the OX40 agonist ivuxolimab. The source of this sequence is an adult with an advanced solid tumor such as melanoma, head and neck, liver or kidney cancer. The CDR3: CASSEPPRSGRNYGYTF. Written as DNA, the CDR3 is TGCGCCAGCAGTGAACCTCCTCGCAGTGGAAGGAACTATGGCTACACCTTC.